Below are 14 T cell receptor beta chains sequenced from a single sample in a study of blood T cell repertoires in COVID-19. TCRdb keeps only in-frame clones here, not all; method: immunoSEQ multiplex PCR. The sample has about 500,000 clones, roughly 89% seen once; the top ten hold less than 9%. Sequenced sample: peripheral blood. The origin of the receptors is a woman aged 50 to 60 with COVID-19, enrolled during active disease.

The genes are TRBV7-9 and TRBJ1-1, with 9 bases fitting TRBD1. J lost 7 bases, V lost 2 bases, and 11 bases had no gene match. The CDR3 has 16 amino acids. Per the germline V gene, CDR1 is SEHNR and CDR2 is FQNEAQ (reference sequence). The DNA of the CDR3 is TGTGCCAGCAGCTTATACGGCGACAGGGGGGTAATTGAAGCTTTCTTT. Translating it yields CASSLYGDRGVIEAFF.

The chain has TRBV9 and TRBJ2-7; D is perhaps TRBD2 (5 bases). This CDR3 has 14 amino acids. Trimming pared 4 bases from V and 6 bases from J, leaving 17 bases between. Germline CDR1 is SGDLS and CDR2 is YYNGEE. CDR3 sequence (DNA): TGTGCCAGCAGCCCAGAGGGTCGTTTTAGCGAGCAGTACTTC. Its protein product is CASSPEGRFSEQYF.

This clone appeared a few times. Here the CDR3 DNA reads TGTGCCAGCAGGGGGACAGGGGCTAACTATGGCTACACCTTC. Its protein is CASRGTGANYGYTF. The rearrangement links TRBV28 to TRBJ1-2, with 10 bases matching TRBD1. Germline-derived CDR1 and CDR2 are MDHEN and SYDVKM. The V segment lost 6 bases and the J segment 0 bases; nucleotides outside the gene matches: 1. The length of the CDR3 is 14 residues.

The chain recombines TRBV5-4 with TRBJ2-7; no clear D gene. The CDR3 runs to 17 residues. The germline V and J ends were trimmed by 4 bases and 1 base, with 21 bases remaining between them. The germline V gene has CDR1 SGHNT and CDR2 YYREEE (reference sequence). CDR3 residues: CASSHRWVAEDSYEQYF. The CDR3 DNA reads TGTGCCAGCAGCCACCGTTGGGTAGCCGAAGATTCCTACGAGCAGTACTTC.

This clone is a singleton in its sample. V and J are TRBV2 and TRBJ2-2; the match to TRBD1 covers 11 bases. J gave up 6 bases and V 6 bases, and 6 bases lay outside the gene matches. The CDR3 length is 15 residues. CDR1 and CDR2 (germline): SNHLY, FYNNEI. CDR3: CASRAGTGGPGELFF. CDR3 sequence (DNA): TGTGCCAGCAGAGCCGGGACAGGGGGTCCCGGGGAGCTGTTTTTT.

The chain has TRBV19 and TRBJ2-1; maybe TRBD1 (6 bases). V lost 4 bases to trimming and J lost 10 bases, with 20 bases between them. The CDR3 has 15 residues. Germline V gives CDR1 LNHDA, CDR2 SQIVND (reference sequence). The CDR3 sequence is CASSSYRETTREQFF. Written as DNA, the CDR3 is TGTGCCAGTAGTAGCTACAGGGAGACGACGAGGGAGCAGTTCTTC.

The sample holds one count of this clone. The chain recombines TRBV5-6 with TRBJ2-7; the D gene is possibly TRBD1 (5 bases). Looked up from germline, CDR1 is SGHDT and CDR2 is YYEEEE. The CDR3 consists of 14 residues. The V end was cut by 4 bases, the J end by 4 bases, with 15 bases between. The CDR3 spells CASSRGLQDYEQYF. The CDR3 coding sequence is TGTGCCAGCAGCCGAGGATTACAGGATTACGAGCAGTACTTC.

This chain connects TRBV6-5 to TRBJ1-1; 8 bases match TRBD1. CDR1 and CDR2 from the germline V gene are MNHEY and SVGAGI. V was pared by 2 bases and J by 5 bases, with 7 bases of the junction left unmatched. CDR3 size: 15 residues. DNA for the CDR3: TGTGCCAGCAGTTACCTCACACAGGGGGAGACTGAAGCTTTCTTT. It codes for CASSYLTQGETEAFF.

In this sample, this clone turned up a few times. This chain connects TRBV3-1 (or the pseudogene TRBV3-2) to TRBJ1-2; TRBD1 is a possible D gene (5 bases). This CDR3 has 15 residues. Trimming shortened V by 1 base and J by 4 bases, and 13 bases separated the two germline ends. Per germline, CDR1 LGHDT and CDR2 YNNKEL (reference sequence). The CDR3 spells CASSQGPQGLYGYTF. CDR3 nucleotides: TGTGCCAGCAGCCAAGGCCCCCAGGGACTCTATGGCTACACCTTC.

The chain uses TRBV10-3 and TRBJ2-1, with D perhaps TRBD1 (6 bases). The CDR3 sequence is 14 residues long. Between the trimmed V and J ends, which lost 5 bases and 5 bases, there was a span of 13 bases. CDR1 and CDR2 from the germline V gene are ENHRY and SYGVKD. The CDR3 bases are TGTGCCATCAGTCCCGGCAGGGACAACAATGAGCAGTTCTTC. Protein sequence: CAISPGRDNNEQFF.

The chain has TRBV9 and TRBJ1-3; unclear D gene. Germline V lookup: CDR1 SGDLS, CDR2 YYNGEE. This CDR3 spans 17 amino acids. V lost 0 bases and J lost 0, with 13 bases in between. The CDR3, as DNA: TGTGCCAGCAGCGTAGAGCTCCGGGTTAACTCTGGAAACACCATATATTTT. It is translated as CASSVELRVNSGNTIYF.

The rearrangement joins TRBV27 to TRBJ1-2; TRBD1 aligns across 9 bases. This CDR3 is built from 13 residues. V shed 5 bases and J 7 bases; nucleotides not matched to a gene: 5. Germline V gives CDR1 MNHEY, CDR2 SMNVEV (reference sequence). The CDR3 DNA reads TGTGCCAGCAGTCCCGGGACAGGGTTTGGCTACACCTTC. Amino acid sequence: CASSPGTGFGYTF.

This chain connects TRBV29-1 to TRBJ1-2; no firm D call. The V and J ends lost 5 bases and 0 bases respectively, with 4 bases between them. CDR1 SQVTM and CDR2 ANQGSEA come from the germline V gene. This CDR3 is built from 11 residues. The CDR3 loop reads CSVFTNYGYTF. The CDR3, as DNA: TGCAGCGTTTTTACTAACTATGGCTACACCTTC.

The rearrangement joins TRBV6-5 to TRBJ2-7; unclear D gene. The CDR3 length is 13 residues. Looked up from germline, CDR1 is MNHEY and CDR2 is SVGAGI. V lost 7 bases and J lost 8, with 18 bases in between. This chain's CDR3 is CASTYTKESQQYF. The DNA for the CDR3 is TGTGCCAGCACCTATACTAAAGAAAGCCAGCAGTACTTC.